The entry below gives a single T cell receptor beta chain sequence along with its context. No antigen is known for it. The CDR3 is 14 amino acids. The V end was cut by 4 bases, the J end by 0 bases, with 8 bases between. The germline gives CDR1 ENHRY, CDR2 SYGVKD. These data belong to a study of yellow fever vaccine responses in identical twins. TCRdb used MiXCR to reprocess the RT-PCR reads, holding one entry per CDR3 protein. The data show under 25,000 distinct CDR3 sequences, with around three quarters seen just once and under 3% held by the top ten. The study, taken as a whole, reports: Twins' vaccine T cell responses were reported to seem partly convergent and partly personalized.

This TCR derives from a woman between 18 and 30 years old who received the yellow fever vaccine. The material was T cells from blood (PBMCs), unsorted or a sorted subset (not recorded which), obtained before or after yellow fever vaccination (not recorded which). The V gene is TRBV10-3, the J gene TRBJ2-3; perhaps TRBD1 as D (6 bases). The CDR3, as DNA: TGTGCCATCAGTGGAACAGGGAGCACAGATACGCAGTATTTT. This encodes CAISGTGSTDTQYF.